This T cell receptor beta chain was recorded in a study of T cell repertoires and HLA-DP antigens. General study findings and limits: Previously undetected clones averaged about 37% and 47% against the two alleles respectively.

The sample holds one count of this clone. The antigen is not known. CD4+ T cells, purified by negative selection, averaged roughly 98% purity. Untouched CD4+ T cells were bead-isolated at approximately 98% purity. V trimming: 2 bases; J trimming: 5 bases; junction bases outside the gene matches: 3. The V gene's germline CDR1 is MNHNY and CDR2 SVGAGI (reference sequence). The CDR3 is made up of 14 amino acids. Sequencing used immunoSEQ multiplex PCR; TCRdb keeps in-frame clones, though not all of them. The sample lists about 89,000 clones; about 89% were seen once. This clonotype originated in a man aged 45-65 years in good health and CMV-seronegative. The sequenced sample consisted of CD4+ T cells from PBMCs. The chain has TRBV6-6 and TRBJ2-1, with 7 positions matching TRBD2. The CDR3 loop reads CASSYGGGNNEQFF. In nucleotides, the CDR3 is TGTGCCAGCAGTTACGGCGGGGGAAACAATGAGCAGTTCTTC.